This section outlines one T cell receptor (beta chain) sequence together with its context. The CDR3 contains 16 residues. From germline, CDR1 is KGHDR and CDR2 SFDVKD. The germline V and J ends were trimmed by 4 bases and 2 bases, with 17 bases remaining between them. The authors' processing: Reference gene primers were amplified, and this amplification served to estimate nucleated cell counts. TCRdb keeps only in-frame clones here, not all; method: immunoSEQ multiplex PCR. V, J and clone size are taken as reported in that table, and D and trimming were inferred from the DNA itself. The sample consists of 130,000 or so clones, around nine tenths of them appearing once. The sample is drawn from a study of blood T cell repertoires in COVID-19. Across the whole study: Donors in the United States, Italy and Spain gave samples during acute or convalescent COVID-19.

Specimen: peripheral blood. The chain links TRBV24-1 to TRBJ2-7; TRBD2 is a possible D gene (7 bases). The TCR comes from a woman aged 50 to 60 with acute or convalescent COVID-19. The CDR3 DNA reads TGTGCCACCAGTGACGGAAGGGGGGGGAAGGCCTACGAGCAGTACTTC. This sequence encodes CATSDGRGGKAYEQYF.